This T cell receptor beta chain stems from a study of blood T cell repertoires in COVID-19. Study details: Samples came from the United States, Italy and Spain, spanning acute and convalescent COVID-19.

Assay: immunoSEQ multiplex PCR; the TCRdb copy retains only in-frame clones and omits some. The table includes around 240,000 clones, approximately 82% detected once. In this sample, this clone turned up once. This clonotype was sampled from a woman aged 80 or over with acute or convalescent COVID-19. Sequencing input: peripheral blood.

DNA of the CDR3: TGTGCCAGCAGCTCCATAGCGGGAGAGGGGACGAACACAGATACGCAGTATTTT. Amino acids: CASSSIAGEGTNTDTQYF. This chain links TRBV7-9 with TRBJ2-3; TRBD2 matches at 9 bases. CDR1 SEHNR and CDR2 FQNEAQ come from the germline V gene (reference sequence). Unmatched junction bases numbered 13, after V lost 4 bases and J lost 2 bases. This CDR3 comprises 18 residues. Full variable domain (remainder filled in from reference TRBV7-9 and TRBJ2-3): DTGVSQNPRHKITKRGQNVTFRCDPISEHNRLYWYRQTLGQGPEFLTYFQNEAQLEKSRLLSDRFSAERPKGSFSTLEIQRTEQGDSAMYLCASSSIAGEGTNTDTQYFGPGTRLTVL.